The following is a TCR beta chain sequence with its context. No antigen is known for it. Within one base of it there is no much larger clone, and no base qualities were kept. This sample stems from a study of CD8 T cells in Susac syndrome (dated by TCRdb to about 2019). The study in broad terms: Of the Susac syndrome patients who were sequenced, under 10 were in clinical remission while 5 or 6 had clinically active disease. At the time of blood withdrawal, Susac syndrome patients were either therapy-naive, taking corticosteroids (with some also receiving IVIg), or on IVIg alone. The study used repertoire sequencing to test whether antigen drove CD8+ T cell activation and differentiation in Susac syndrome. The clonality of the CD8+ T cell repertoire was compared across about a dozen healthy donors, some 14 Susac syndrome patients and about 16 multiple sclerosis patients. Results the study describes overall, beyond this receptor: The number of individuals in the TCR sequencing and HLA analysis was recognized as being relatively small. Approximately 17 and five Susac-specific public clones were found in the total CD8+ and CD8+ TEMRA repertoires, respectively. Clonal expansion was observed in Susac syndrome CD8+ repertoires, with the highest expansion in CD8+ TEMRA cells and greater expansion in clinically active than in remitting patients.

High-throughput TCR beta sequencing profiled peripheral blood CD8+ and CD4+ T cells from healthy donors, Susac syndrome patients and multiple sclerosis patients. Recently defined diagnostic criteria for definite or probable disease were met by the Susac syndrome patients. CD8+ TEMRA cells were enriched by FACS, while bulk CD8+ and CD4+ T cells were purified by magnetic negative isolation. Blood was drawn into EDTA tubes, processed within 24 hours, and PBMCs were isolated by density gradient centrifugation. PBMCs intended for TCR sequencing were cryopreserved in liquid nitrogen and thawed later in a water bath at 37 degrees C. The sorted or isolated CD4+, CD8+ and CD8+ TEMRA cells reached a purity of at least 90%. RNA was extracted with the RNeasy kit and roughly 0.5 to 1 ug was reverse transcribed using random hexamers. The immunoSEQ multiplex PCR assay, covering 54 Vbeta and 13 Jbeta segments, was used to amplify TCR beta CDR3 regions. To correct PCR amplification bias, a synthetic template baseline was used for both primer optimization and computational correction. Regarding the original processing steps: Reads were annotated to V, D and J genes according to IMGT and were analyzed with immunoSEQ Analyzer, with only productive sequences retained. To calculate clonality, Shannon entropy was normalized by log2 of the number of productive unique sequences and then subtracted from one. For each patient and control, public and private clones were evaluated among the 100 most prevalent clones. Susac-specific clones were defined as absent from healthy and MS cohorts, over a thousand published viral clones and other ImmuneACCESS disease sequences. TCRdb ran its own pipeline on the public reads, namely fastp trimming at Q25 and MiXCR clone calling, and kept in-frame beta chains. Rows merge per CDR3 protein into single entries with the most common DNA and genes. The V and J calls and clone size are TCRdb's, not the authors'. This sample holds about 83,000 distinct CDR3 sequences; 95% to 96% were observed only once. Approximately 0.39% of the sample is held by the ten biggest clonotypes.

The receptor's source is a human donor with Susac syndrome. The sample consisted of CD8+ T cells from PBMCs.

The CDR3 has the sequence CSARDTGTGELFF. The DNA sequence is given as TGCAGTGCTAGAGATACGGGTACCGGGGAGCTGTTTTTT. This receptor chain uses TRBV20-1 and TRBJ2-2, with the D gene call left open. Deletion took 0 bases off V and 5 bases off J, with a span of 7 bases between the germline ends. CDR1 and CDR2, per the germline V gene (reference sequence), are DFQATT and SNEGSKA. The CDR3 covers 13 residues, taking in both the cysteine and the phenylalanine. Of all the DNA, just the CDR3 is kept, 39 bases in frame from base 1.